Listed here are 23 T cell receptor beta chains from one sample, sequenced in a study of glioma-infiltrating T cells after dendritic cell vaccination. Time point of the sample: after dendritic cell vaccination, including at tumor progression/relapse. Using immunoSEQ multiplex PCR, the repertoire was profiled, and TCRdb retains in-frame clones only, with some absent. The sample comprises fewer than 95,000 clones, approximately 81% of which are singletons, and 8.5% rests with the top ten. The sample consisted of blood, taken after dendritic cell vaccination. Receptors originate from a human donor with glioblastoma.

The chain carries TRBV5-6 and TRBJ2-1; 14 nucleotides match TRBD2. There are 18 residues in the CDR3. Germline CDR1 and CDR2: SGHDT and YYEEEE. The trim removed 0 bases at V and 9 bases at J, leaving 11 bases unmatched. As DNA, the CDR3 is TGTGCCAGCAGCTTGGGGACTAGCGGGAGGAAGGGTGGGAGTGAGCAGTTCTTC. Amino acids: CASSLGTSGRKGGSEQFF. Full variable domain (rest looked up from reference TRBV5-6 and TRBJ2-1): DAGVTQSPTHLIKTRGQQVTLRCSPKSGHDTVSWYQQALGQGPQFIFQYYEEEERQRGNFPDRFSGHQFPNYSSELNVNALLLGDSALYLCASSLGTSGRKGGSEQFFGPGTRLTVL.

The chain is built from TRBV19 and TRBJ2-1; the D gene is possibly TRBD2 (7 bases). There are 15 residues in the CDR3. V lost 10 bases, J lost 5 bases, and 21 bases lay in between. Germline V gene sequence: CDR1 LNHDA, CDR2 SQIVND (reference sequence). The CDR3 here is CATVTGGGTNNEQFF. CDR3 bases: TGTGCCACCGTGACCGGGGGCGGGACTAACAATGAGCAGTTCTTC. Full variable domain (missing parts from reference TRBV19 and TRBJ2-1): DGGITQSPKYLFRKEGQNVTLSCEQNLNHDAMYWYRQDPGQGLRLIYYSQIVNDFQKGDIAEGYSVSREKKESFPLTVTSAQKNPTAFYLCATVTGGGTNNEQFFGPGTRLTVL.

The chain links TRBV5-1 to TRBJ2-1, with D tentatively TRBD2 (6 bases). V gave up 0 bases and J gave up 0 bases, with 10 bases separating them. The CDR3 is made up of 16 amino acids. Germline V gene sequence: CDR1 SGHRS, CDR2 YFSETQ. The CDR3 sequence is CASSLVDGSSYNEQFF. CDR3 in DNA: TGCGCCAGCAGCTTGGTAGACGGGAGCTCCTACAATGAGCAGTTCTTC. The variable domain in full, completed from reference TRBV5-1 and TRBJ2-1, reads KAGVTQTPRYLIKTRGQQVTLSCSPISGHRSVSWYQQTPGQGLQFLFEYFSETQRNKGNFPGRFSGRQFSNSRSEMNVSTLELGDSALYLCASSLVDGSSYNEQFFGPGTRLTVL.

The V call is TRBV27, the J call TRBJ1-5, with 10 bases matching TRBD1. CDR3 length: 14 residues. Germline loops: CDR1 MNHEY, CDR2 SMNVEV (reference sequence). V dropped 5 bases and J dropped 5; count of bases not matched to a gene: 3. CDR3 amino acids: CASSLGQGDQPQHF. CDR3 DNA: TGTGCCAGCAGTCTAGGACAGGGGGATCAGCCCCAGCATTTT.

The V gene is TRBV11-2, the J gene TRBJ2-7; possible D gene TRBD1, 6 bases. Deletions cut 5 bases from V and 0 bases from J, with 14 bases between. CDR1 SGHAT and CDR2 FQNNGV come from the germline V gene. The CDR3 sequence is 15 residues long. The CDR3 region is CASSQEAGDSYEQYF. Here the CDR3 DNA reads TGTGCCAGCAGCCAAGAGGCAGGGGACTCCTACGAGCAGTACTTC.

This chain joins TRBV7-8 and TRBJ1-3; D is perhaps TRBD1 (5 bases). The V and J ends lost 5 bases and 3 bases respectively, with 8 bases between them. The CDR3 runs 13 residues. Germline values: CDR1 SGHVS, CDR2 FQNEAQ. The DNA of the CDR3 is TGTGCCAGCAGCGGGGGGAATGGAAACACCATATATTTT. Translated: CASSGGNGNTIYF.

This chain links TRBV4-2 with TRBJ2-3, with 7 bases aligning to TRBD1. The CDR3 is made up of 15 amino acids. Germline CDR1 is LGHNA and CDR2 is YNFKEQ. Unmatched junction bases numbered 7, after V lost 1 base and J lost 6 bases. CDR3 in amino acids: CASSQAEGATDTQYF. The DNA for the CDR3 is TGTGCCAGCAGCCAAGCTGAGGGGGCAACCGATACGCAGTATTTT.

V gene TRBV7-9 combines with J gene TRBJ1-2, with D possibly TRBD1 on 6 matching bases. The V and J ends lost 2 bases and 2 bases respectively, with 24 bases between them. CDR1 SEHNR and CDR2 FQNEAQ come from the germline V gene (reference sequence). CDR3 size: 19 residues. The CDR3 sequence is CASSLKTKGSKGVNYGYTF. CDR3 DNA sequence: TGTGCCAGCAGCTTAAAAACTAAGGGGTCAAAGGGGGTGAACTATGGCTACACCTTC.

This chain links TRBV30 with TRBJ2-7, with 8 nucleotides matching TRBD2. The CDR3 is made up of 14 amino acids. CDR1 and CDR2 from the germline V gene are GTSNPN and SVGIG (reference sequence). Trimming took 4 bases from V and 4 from J; bases not matched to a gene: 9. This CDR3 reads CAWIPPGGKYEQYF. For the CDR3, the DNA is TGTGCCTGGATCCCCCCGGGAGGGAAATACGAGCAGTACTTC.

The chain is built from TRBV28 and TRBJ1-2, with a possible D match to TRBD1 (5 bases). V was shortened by 3 bases and J by 1 base, with 6 bases between the two germline ends. Germline CDR1 and CDR2: MDHEN and SYDVKM. The CDR3 is 13 amino acids. CDR3 sequence: CASSLGGNYGYTF. CDR3 in DNA: TGTGCCAGCAGTTTGGGGGGTAACTATGGCTACACCTTC.

The chain couples TRBV27 to TRBJ2-3; 14 bases match TRBD2. The V segment lost 4 bases and the J segment 3 bases; nucleotides outside the gene matches: 9. The CDR3 loop spans 18 amino acids. Germline V gene sequence: CDR1 MNHEY, CDR2 SMNVEV (reference sequence). CDR3 amino acids: CASSSRTSGRIRTDTQYF. CDR3 coding DNA: TGTGCCAGCAGTTCCCGGACTAGCGGGAGGATTCGTACAGATACGCAGTATTTT.

The count of this clone is one. The chain joins TRBV11-2 to TRBJ2-1; 11 nucleotides align to TRBD1. V trimming: 5 bases; J trimming: 8 bases; junction bases outside the gene matches: 8. CDR3 size: 15 residues. Germline CDR1 is SGHAT and CDR2 is FQNNGV. The CDR3 loop reads CASSQPGQGEYEQFF. DNA for the CDR3: TGTGCCAGCAGCCAACCGGGACAGGGGGAGTATGAGCAGTTCTTC.

The chain employs TRBV4-1 and TRBJ1-2; D is perhaps TRBD1 (6 bases). V was shortened by 1 base and J by 7 bases, with 13 bases between the two germline ends. The length of the CDR3 is 14 residues. Germline V gene data show CDR1 as MGHRA and CDR2 as YSYEKL. CDR3 bases: TGCGCCAGCAGCCAAGTTACAGGGCAAGTTGGCTACACCTTC. Translation gives CASSQVTGQVGYTF.

The rearrangement joins TRBV29-1 to TRBJ1-2, with 11 bases fitting TRBD1. Germline V CDR1 and CDR2: SQVTM, ANQGSEA. After removal of 5 bases from V and 4 bases from J, the junction contained 12 bases not matched to a gene. The CDR3 loop spans 16 amino acids. CDR3 in amino acids: CSVSPGQGGASYGYTF. CDR3 nucleotides: TGCAGCGTTTCCCCGGGACAGGGGGGGGCGAGCTATGGCTACACCTTC.

This clone showed up just once. The chain combines TRBV15 with TRBJ2-3; the match to TRBD2 covers 7 bases. From germline, CDR1 is LNHNV and CDR2 YYDKDF (reference sequence). This CDR3 is built from 17 residues. V trimming: 2 bases; J trimming: 0 bases; junction bases outside the gene matches: 8. Here the CDR3 reads CATSRPTRAGSTDTQYF. As DNA, the CDR3 is TGTGCCACCAGCAGACCGACGAGAGCGGGGAGCACAGATACGCAGTATTTT.

The chain carries TRBV5-4 and TRBJ1-2; unclear D gene. CDR3 length: 13 amino acids. Germline V CDR1 and CDR2: SGHNT, YYREEE (reference sequence). V shed 4 bases and J shed 4 bases, with 11 bases lying between them. The CDR3 bases are TGTGCCAGCAGCAAGTCTACCCTCTATGGCTACACCTTC. This codes for CASSKSTLYGYTF.

The chain has TRBV7-2 and TRBJ2-7; 8 bases fit TRBD2. The CDR3 is 16 residues long. J lost 2 bases, V lost 0 bases, and 6 bases had no gene match. Germline loops: CDR1 SGHTA, CDR2 FQGNSA. The CDR3 nucleotides are TGTGCCAGCAGCTTAGCGCTTAGCGGGGTCGCCTACGAGCAGTACTTC. Residues: CASSLALSGVAYEQYF. The full variable domain, completed using reference TRBV7-2 and TRBJ2-7, is GAGVSQSPSNKVTEKGKDVELRCDPISGHTALYWYRQSLGQGLEFLIYFQGNSAPDKSGLPSDRFSAERTGGSVSTLTIQRTQQEDSAVYLCASSLALSGVAYEQYFGPGTRLTVT.

This chain connects TRBV5-4 to TRBJ2-1; D possibly corresponds to TRBD2 (6 bases). CDR3 size: 14 residues. V lost 4 bases and J 7 bases, leaving 15 bases between the germline ends. Germline CDR1 and CDR2: SGHNT and YYREEE (reference sequence). The CDR3 region is CASSPRREVNEQFF. The DNA of the CDR3 is TGTGCCAGCAGCCCACGGAGGGAGGTAAATGAGCAGTTCTTC.

The rearrangement joins TRBV6-1 to TRBJ2-3; the D is unclear. Trimming shortened V by 7 bases and J by 2 bases, and 10 bases separated the two germline ends. From germline, CDR1 is MNHNS and CDR2 SASEGT. The CDR3 totals 13 residues. The CDR3 bases are TGTGCCAGCATGGGCAGGCTCACAGATACGCAGTATTTT. Amino acid sequence: CASMGRLTDTQYF.

This clone was seen just once. This rearrangement joins TRBV9 to TRBJ2-2; a weak D match, TRBD1 (7 bases). Looked up from germline, CDR1 is SGDLS and CDR2 is YYNGEE. Between the trimmed V and J ends, which lost 1 base and 7 bases, there was a span of 17 bases. This CDR3 has 16 amino acids. The CDR3, as DNA: TGTGCCAGCAGCGTAATGCGGCAGGGGGGTCACGGGGAGCTGTTTTTT. Translated, it gives CASSVMRQGGHGELFF.

The chain combines TRBV29-1 with TRBJ2-1; 11 positions match TRBD2. CDR1 SQVTM and CDR2 ANQGSEA come from the germline V gene. After removal of 4 bases from V and 9 bases from J, the junction contained 5 bases not matched to a gene. CDR3 length: 13 amino acids. The CDR3, as DNA: TGCAGCGTTGTAGCGGGGGGGTACGGTGAGCAGTTCTTC. Its protein is CSVVAGGYGEQFF.

This chain uses TRBV15 with TRBJ2-1; weak D call: TRBD2 (5 bases). V lost 1 base to trimming and J lost 4 bases, with 11 bases between them. This CDR3 has 15 residues. The germline V gene has CDR1 LNHNV and CDR2 YYDKDF (reference sequence). The CDR3 is CATSRGGDEYNEQFF. CDR3 nucleotides: TGTGCCACCAGCAGAGGGGGAGACGAATACAATGAGCAGTTCTTC.

This chain uses TRBV4-3 with TRBJ2-2, with no clear D. Germline CDR1 is LGHNA and CDR2 is YSLEER. With 5 bases removed from V and 4 bases from J, the gap between germline ends came to 11 bases. The CDR3 has 14 residues. The DNA for the CDR3 is TGCGCCAGCAGCTTGGATTGGAGCACCGGGGAGCTGTTTTTT. Encoded protein: CASSLDWSTGELFF.